This TCR beta chain appears in the sequencing data of a study of T-cell reconstitution after alpha-beta-depleted transplantation in children. Using unique molecular identifiers, the investigators prepared the TCRbeta library. TCRdb reprocessed the PCR reads via MiXCR and lists one record per CDR3 protein. The table includes about 900,000 distinct CDR3 sequences, roughly 29% detected once. Notes on this clonotype: The conserved closing phenylalanine or tryptophan is absent in this CDR3, likely reflecting a read error.

In germline, CDR1 is GTSNPN, CDR2 SVGIG (reference sequence). The CDR3 runs to 10 residues. This TCR was sampled from a boy less than two years old who had a stem cell transplant for SCID, so the T cells may come from the graft donor. The genes are TRBV30 and TRBJ1-1; D is uncertain. The source material was PBMCs, mostly from graft donor cells, sampled 360 days after TCRalphabeta/CD19-depleted stem cell transplant. The CDR3 DNA reads TGTGCCTGGATGGGCGCTGAGGCTTTCGTT. Translated: CAWMGAEAFV.